This T cell receptor beta chain was captured in a study of blood T cell repertoires in COVID-19. The overall study: The study drew acute and convalescent COVID-19 samples from the United States, Italy and Spain. T cells, B-cell-depleted T cells, or PBMCs provided the cDNA or gDNA that served as material.

Per the original methods: Reference gene primer amplification gave nucleated cell count estimates. TCRdb's copy holds only in-frame clones and misses some; the assay was immunoSEQ multiplex PCR. V, J and clone size are those of that table, while D and trimming were read from the DNA. This sample has roughly 68,000 clones, with roughly nine tenths found just once. J lost 2 bases, V lost 6 bases, and 11 bases had no gene match. The germline V gene has CDR1 MNHEY and CDR2 SMNVEV (reference sequence). This CDR3 has 16 amino acids. The TCR sequence derives from a woman in her fifties or sixties with active COVID-19. The chain combines TRBV27 with TRBJ2-3; 7 bases fit TRBD1. Sequencing was done on a sample of peripheral blood. In DNA, the CDR3 is TGTGCCAGCAGATTAGGGGGCGCTGATAACACAGATACGCAGTATTTT. This encodes CASRLGGADNTDTQYF.